This TCR beta chain was documented in a study of T cells in Graves' hyperthyroidism and ophthalmopathy (dated by TCRdb to between 2018 and 2021). Background for the entire study: Peripheral blood samples were taken at the time of initial diagnosis, prior to any treatment. To identify distinguishing TCR V-J signatures, a discovery cohort of 100 or so patients was used, comprising 43 with Graves' ophthalmopathy and 57 with stable Graves' hyperthyroidism. An independent validation cohort of around 19 hyperthyroidism patients and more than 15 patients who later progressed to ophthalmopathy tested prospective prediction of ophthalmopathy. The 75 to 100 discovery patients were divided at random into training and test sets in a 7:3 ratio. Thyroid tissue and blood T-cell repertoires from more than 5 Graves' hyperthyroidism patients were also compared in the study. Following sampling, methimazole starting at 30 mg daily was given to hyperthyroidism patients, and high-dose intravenous methylprednisolone was given to ophthalmopathy patients. The paper describes TCR Vbeta CDR3 sequencing of 120 to 150 peripheral blood samples, made up of fewer than 50 ophthalmopathy patients, around 78 hyperthyroidism patients and about 17 progressor patients. Broader findings and caveats from the paper: Most expanded thyroid clonotypes (frequency above 0.001) were also detected in blood, suggesting blood repertoires may reflect thyroid immune responses. In validation, progression to ophthalmopathy was predicted by the model with about 70% sensitivity and approximately 78% specificity, a median of 6.5 months before onset. A model built on a 13 V-J signature distinguished ophthalmopathy from stable hyperthyroidism, reaching around 90% sensitivity and about 81% specificity in cross-validation and 80%/75% in testing. Sample size was not statistically predetermined, and investigators were not blinded to group allocation.

In the ophthalmopathy patients, disease was moderately to severely active, with a Clinical Activity Score of 3 or more, a NOSPECS grade of 4 or more, and a duration of less than 3 months. Patients with uncontrolled infections, other autoimmune diseases, pregnancy or lactation were excluded. Diagnoses relied on clinical symptoms, serum thyroxine and TRAb, thyroid ultrasound and orbital computed tomography. Ficoll-Paque density gradient centrifugation was used to isolate PBMCs from approximately 11 ml of fresh peripheral blood. Trizol reagent was used to extract total RNA, and RNA quality was then checked on an Agilent 2100 Bioanalyzer. Its CDR3 holds 14 amino acids, cysteine through phenylalanine. Of all the DNA, just the CDR3 is kept, 42 bases in frame from base 1. The junction shows trimming of 8 bases on V and 4 bases on J, and the gene matches do not reach 7 bases of it. CDR1 and CDR2, per the germline V gene (reference sequence), are GTSNPN and SVGIG.

The TCR beta CDR3 regions were amplified from the RNA transcripts. For the first round of RT-PCR on the TCR CDR3, the HTBI primer set was used together with the Qiagen OneStep RT-PCR kit. Libraries were constructed in a second round of multiplex PCR, after which size selection and purification were carried out. The libraries were sequenced on an Illumina HiSeq2000 using paired-end 100 bp reads. As for how the authors treated the data: Raw data were processed with SOAPnuke, discarding reads with adapters, uncalled bases, mean Phred below 15, or no exact constant-primer or identifier match. COPE v1.2.5 was used to merge high-quality paired reads, and clonotypes were defined as unique nucleotide sequences. Clonotypes were aligned to IMGT TRBV, TRBD and TRBJ reference segments using MiTCR v1.1. Only V-J combinations with frequency above 0.0001, covering 99% to 99.2% of repertoires, were analysed. A TCS score was defined as the ratio between F50 (clonal expansion) and ExV (chaos), using BLOSUM62-based TCRdist between CDR3 peptides within each V-J. Welch's t-statistics and random forest reduced 450 to 600 V-J features to 13, which were used in a naive Bayes classifier (R e1071). In-frame beta chains were kept once TCRdb had trimmed the public reads at Q25 with fastp and called clones with MiXCR. Every distinct CDR3 protein forms one entry, paired with its most common genes and DNA. What appears here as the V and J calls and clone size reflects TCRdb's work, not the paper's. The sample profile shows 300,000 to 400,000 distinct CDR3 sequences; more than 14% of them were found once. The top ten clonotypes cover less than 20% of the sample.

There are many counts of this clonotype. Its target antigen remains unknown. Base qualities are not at hand, and no much larger clone is one base apart. Rearrangement joined TRBV30 to TRBJ2-1; 11 bases in between match TRBD2. The source is a woman aged 25-40 years with Graves' ophthalmopathy. Material for sequencing was blood. The DNA sequence is as follows: TGTGCCGGCCTACTAGCGGGGGAATACAATGAGCAGTTCTTC. The resulting protein is CAGLLAGEYNEQFF.